This T cell receptor beta chain was captured by sequencing in a study of identical twins. The germline CDR1 and CDR2 sequences are KGHDR and SFDVKD. The CDR3 sequence is 14 residues long. With 8 bases removed from V and 2 bases from J, the gap between germline ends came to 12 bases. MiXCR was run by TCRdb on the 5' RACE reads, yielding one entry per CDR3 protein. The sample shows approximately 700,000 distinct CDR3 sequences, roughly 6.2% of them seen only once. V and J are TRBV24-1 and TRBJ2-1, with a tentative D call TRBD1 (7 bases). The sample comprised naive T cells sorted from blood. This TCR came from a man in his late teens or twenties in good health. This CDR3 reads CATTLRGAYNEQFF. For the CDR3, the DNA is TGTGCCACCACTCTCAGGGGGGCCTACAATGAGCAGTTCTTC.